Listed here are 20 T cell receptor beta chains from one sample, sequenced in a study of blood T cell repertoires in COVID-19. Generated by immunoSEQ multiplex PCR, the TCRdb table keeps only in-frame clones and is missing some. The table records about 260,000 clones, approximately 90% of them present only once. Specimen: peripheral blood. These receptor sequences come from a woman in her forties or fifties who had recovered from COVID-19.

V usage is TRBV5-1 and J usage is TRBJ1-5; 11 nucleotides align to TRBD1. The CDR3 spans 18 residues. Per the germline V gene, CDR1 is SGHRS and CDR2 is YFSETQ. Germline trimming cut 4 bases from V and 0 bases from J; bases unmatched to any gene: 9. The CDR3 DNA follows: TGCGCCAGCAGCAACCCCAACGGACAGGGGGCTAGCAATCAGCCCCAGCATTTT. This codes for CASSNPNGQGASNQPQHF.

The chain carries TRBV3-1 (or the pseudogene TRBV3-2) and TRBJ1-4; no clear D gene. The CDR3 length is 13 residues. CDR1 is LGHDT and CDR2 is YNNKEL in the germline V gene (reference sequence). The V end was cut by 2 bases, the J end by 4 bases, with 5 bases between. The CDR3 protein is CASSQRVNEKLFF. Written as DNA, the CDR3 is TGTGCCAGCAGCCAACGGGTTAATGAAAAACTGTTTTTT.

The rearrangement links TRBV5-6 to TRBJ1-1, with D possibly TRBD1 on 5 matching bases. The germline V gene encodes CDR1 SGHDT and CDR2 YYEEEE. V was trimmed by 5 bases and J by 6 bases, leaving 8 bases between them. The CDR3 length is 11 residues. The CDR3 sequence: CASSYRSEAFF. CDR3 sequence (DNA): TGTGCCAGCAGTTACAGGTCTGAAGCTTTCTTT.

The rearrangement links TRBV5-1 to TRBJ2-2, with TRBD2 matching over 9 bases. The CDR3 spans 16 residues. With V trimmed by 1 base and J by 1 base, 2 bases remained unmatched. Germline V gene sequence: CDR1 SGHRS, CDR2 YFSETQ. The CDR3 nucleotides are TGCGCCAGCAGCTTGCAACTAGCGGGGAACACCGGGGAGCTGTTTTTT. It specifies CASSLQLAGNTGELFF.

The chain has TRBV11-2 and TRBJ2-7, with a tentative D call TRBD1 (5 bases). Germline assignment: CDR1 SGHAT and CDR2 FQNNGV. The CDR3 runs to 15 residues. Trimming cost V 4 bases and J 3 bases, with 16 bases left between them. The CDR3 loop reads CASSWTRSPDYEQYF. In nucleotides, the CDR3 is TGTGCCAGCAGCTGGACACGTTCACCGGACTACGAGCAGTACTTC.

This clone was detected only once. The CDR3 protein is CATHSGTGAKTEAFF. In DNA, the CDR3 is TGCGCCACCCATAGTGGGACAGGGGCAAAGACTGAAGCTTTCTTT. The gene calls are TRBV5-1 and TRBJ1-1; 10 bases match TRBD1. There are 15 residues in the CDR3. Germline lookup yields CDR1 SGHRS and CDR2 YFSETQ. J was trimmed by 5 bases and V by 9 bases; bases with no gene match: 13.

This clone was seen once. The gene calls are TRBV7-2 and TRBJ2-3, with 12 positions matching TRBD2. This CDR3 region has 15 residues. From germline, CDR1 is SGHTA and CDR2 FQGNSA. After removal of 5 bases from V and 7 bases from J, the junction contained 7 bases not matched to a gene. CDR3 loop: CASSLLAGGGNTQYF. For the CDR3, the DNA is TGTGCCAGCAGCCTACTAGCGGGAGGAGGGAATACGCAGTATTTT.

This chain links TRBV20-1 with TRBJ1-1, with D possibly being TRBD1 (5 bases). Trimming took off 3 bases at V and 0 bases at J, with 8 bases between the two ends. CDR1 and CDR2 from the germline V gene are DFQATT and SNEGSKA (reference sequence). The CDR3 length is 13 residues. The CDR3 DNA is TGCAGTGCTAGTTCCAGGGTGAACACTGAAGCTTTCTTT. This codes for CSASSRVNTEAFF.

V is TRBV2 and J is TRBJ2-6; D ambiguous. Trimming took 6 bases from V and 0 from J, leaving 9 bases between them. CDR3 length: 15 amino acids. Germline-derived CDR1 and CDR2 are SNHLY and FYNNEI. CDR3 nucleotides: TGTGCCAGCAGGGTAATACTCTCTGGGGCCAACGTCCTGACTTTC. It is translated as CASRVILSGANVLTF.

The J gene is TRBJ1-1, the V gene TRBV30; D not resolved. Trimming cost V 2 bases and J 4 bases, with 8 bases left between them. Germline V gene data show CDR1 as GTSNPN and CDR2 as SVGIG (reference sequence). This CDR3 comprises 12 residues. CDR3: CAWSSRGTEAFF. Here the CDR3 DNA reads TGTGCCTGGAGTTCACGGGGCACTGAAGCTTTCTTT.

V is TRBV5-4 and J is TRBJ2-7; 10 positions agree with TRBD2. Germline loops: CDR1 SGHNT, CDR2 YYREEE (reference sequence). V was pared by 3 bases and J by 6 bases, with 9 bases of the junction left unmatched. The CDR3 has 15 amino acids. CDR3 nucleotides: TGTGCCAGCAGCTGGGGCTTAGCGGGAGGAGGCGAGCAGTACTTC. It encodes CASSWGLAGGGEQYF.

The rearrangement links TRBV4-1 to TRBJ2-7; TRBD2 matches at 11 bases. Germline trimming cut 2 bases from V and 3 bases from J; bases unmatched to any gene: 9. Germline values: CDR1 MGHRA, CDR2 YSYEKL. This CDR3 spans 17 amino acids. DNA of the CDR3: TGCGCCAGCAGCCAACCTACTAGCGGGAGAATCGACTACGAGCAGTACTTC. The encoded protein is CASSQPTSGRIDYEQYF.

Here the CDR3 reads CASSRVTGTGSYNEQFF. In DNA, the CDR3 is TGTGCCAGCAGCCGGGTTACCGGGACAGGGTCCTACAATGAGCAGTTCTTC. This rearrangement joins TRBV7-6 to TRBJ2-1, with 9 bases that match TRBD1. With 5 bases clipped from V and 1 base from J, the junction kept 9 bases outside the gene matches. Germline V gives CDR1 SGHVS, CDR2 FNYEAQ. This CDR3 has 17 residues.

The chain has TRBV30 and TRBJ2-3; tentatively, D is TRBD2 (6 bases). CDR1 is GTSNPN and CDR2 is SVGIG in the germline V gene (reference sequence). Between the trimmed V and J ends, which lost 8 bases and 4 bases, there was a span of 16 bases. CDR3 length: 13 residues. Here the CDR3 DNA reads TGTGCCGGGGGGAACGCGGGGCCAGATACGCAGTATTTT. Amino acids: CAGGNAGPDTQYF.

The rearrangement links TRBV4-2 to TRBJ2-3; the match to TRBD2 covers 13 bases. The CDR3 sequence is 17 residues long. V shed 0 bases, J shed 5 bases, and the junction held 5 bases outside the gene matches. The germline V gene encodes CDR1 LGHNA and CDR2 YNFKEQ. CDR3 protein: CASSQDDRLAGGDTQYF. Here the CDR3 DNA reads TGTGCCAGCAGCCAAGATGATCGACTAGCGGGGGGAGATACGCAGTATTTT.

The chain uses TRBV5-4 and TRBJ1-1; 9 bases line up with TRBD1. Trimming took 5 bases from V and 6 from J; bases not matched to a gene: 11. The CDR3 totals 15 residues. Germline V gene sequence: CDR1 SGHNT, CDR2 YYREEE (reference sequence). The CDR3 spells CASSRGQGVVAEAFF. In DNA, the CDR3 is TGTGCCAGCAGTAGGGGACAGGGAGTTGTCGCTGAAGCTTTCTTT. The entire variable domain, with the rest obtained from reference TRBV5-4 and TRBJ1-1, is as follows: ETGVTQSPTHLIKTRGQQVTLRCSSQSGHNTVSWYQQALGQGPQFIFQYYREEENGRGNFPPRFSGLQFPNYSSELNVNALELDDSALYLCASSRGQGVVAEAFFGQGTRLTVV.

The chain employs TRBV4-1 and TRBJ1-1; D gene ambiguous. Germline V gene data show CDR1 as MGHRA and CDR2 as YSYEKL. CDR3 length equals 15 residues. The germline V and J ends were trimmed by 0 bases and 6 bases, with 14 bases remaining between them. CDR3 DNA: TGCGCCAGCAGCCAAGATTCTCACAGTAGAGCTGAAGCTTTCTTT. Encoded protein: CASSQDSHSRAEAFF.

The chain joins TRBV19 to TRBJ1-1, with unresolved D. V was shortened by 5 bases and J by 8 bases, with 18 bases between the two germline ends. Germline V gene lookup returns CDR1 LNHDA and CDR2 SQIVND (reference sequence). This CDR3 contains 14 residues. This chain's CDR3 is CASSARRGAYEAFF. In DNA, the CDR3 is TGTGCCAGTAGTGCCCGACGGGGTGCGTACGAAGCTTTCTTT.

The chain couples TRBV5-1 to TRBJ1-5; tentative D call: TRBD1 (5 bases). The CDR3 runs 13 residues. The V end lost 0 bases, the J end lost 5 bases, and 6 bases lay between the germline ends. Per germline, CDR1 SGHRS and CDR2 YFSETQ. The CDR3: CASSLGRDQPQHF. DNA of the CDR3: TGCGCCAGCAGCTTGGGCAGGGATCAGCCCCAGCATTTT.

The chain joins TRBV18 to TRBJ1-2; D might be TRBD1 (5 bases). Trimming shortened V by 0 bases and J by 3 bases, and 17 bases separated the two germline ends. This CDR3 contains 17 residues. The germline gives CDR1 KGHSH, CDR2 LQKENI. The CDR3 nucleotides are TGTGCCAGCTCACCACCCTCAGGGATTGGTGGATACTATGGCTACACCTTC. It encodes CASSPPSGIGGYYGYTF.